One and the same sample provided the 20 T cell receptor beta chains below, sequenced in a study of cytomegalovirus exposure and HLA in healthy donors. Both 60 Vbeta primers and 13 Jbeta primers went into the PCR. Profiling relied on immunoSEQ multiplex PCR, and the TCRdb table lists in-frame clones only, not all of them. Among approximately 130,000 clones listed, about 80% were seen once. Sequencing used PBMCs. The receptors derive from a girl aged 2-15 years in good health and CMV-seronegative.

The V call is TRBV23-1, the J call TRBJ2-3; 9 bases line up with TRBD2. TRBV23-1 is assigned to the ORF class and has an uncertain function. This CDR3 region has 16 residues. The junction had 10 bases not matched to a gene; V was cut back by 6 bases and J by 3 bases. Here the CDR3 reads CASRHPSGKATDTQYF. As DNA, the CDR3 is TGCGCCAGCAGGCACCCTAGCGGGAAGGCAACAGATACGCAGTATTTT.

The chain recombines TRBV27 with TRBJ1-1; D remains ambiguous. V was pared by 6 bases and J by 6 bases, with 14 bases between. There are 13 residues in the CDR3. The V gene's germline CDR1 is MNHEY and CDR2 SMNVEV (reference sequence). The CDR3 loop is CASSQTLGAEAFF. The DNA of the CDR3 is TGTGCCAGCAGCCAGACCCTGGGCGCTGAAGCTTTCTTT.

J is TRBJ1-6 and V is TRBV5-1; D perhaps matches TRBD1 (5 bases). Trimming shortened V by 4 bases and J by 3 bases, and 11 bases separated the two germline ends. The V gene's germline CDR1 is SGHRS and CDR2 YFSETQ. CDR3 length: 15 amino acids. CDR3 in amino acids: CASSTGGHYNSPLHF. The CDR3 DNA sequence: TGCGCCAGCAGCACGGGGGGTCACTATAATTCACCCCTCCACTTT.

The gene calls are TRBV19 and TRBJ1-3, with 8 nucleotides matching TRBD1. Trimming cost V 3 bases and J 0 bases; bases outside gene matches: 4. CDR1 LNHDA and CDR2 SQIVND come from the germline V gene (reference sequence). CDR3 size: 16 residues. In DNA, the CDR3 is TGTGCCAGTAGTATTACTGACAGGGGCTCTGGAAACACCATATATTTT. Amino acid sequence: CASSITDRGSGNTIYF.

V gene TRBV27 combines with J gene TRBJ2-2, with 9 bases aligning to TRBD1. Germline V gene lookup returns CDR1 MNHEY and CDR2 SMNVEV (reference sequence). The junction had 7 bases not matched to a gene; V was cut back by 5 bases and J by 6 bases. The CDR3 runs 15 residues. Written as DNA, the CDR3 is TGTGCCAGCAGTAAGGACAGGGGAGGTGCCGGGGAGCTGTTTTTT. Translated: CASSKDRGGAGELFF.

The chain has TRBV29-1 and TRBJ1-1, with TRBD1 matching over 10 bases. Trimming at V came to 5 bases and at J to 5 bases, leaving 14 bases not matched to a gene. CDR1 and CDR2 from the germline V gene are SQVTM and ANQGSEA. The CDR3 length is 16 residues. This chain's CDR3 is CSVSGTGENLGTEAFF. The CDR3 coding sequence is TGCAGCGTTTCCGGGACAGGGGAGAATTTAGGGACTGAAGCTTTCTTT.

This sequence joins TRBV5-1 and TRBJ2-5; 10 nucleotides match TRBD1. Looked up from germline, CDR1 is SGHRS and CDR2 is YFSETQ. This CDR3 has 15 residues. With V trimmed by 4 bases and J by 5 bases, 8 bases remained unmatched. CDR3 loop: CASSKGTGEIETQYF. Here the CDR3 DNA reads TGCGCCAGCAGCAAGGGGACAGGGGAAATTGAGACCCAGTACTTC.

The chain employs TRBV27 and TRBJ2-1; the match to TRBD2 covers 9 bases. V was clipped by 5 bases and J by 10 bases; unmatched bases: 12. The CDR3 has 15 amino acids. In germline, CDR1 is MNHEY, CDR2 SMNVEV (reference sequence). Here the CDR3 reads CASSTGTSPYSEQFF. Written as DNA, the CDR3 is TGTGCCAGCAGTACCGGGACTAGCCCTTACAGCGAGCAGTTCTTC.

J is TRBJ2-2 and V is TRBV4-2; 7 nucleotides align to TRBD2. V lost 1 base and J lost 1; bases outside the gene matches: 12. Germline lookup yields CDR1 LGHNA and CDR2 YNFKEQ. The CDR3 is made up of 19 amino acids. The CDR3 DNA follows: TGTGCCAGCAGCCAAGGTCTAGGGGAGGGGTTGGGGAACACCGGGGAGCTGTTTTTT. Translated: CASSQGLGEGLGNTGELFF.

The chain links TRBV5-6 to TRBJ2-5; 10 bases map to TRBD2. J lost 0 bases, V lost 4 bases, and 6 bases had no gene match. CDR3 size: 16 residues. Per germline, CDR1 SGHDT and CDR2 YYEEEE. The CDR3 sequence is CASSPRSGGDQETQYF. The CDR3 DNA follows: TGTGCCAGCAGCCCCCGCAGCGGGGGGGACCAAGAGACCCAGTACTTC.

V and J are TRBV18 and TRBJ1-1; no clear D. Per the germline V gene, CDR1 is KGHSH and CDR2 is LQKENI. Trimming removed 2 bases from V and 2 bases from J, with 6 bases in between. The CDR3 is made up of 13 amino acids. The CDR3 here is CASSPGRNTEAFF. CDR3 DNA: TGTGCCAGCTCACCAGGCAGAAACACTGAAGCTTTCTTT.

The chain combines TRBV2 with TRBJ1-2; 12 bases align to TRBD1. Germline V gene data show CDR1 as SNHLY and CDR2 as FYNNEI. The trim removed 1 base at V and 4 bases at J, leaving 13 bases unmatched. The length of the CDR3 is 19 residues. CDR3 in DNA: TGTGCCAGCAGTGAAGTACTGGGACAGGGGGCACTTCGGGGCTATGGCTACACCTTC. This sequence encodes CASSEVLGQGALRGYGYTF. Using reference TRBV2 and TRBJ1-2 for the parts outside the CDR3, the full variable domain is EPEVTQTPSHQVTQMGQEVILRCVPISNHLYFYWYRQILGQKVEFLVSFYNNEISEKSEIFDDQFSVERPDGSNFTLKIRSTKLEDSAMYFCASSEVLGQGALRGYGYTFGSGTRLTVV.

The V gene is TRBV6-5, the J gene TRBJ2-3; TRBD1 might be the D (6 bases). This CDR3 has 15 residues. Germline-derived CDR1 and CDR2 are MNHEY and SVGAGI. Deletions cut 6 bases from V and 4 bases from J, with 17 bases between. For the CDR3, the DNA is TGTGCCAGCAGCGACAGGAGAAGGCGCCCAGATACGCAGTATTTT. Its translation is CASSDRRRRPDTQYF.

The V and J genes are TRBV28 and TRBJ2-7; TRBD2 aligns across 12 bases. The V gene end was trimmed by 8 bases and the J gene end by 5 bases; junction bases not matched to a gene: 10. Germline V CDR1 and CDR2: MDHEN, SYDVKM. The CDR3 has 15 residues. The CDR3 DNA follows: TGTGCCAGCGGCTCTCTAGCGGGAGGGCCCAACGAGCAGTACTTC. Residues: CASGSLAGGPNEQYF.

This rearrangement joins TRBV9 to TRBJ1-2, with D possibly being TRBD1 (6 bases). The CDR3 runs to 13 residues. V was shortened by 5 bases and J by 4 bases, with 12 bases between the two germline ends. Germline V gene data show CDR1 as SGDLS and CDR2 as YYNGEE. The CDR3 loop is CASRSNRAYGYTF. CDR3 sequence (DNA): TGTGCCAGCAGATCAAACAGGGCCTATGGCTACACCTTC.

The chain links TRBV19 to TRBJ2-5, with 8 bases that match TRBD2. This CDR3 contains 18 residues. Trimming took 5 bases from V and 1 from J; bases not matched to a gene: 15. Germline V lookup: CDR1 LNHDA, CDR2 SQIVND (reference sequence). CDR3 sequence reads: CASSLGGGRFDTQETQYF. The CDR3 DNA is TGTGCCAGTAGTCTCGGCGGGGGGCGATTCGACACCCAAGAGACCCAGTACTTC.

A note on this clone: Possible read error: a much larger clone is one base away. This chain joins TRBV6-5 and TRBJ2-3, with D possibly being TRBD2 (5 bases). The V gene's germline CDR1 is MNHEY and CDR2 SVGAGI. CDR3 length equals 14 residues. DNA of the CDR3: TGTGCCAGGAGTTATAAGCGGAGCACAGATACGCAGTATTTT. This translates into CARSYKRSTDTQYF.

CDR3 nucleotide sequence: TGTGCCAGCAGTGAATTTGAATTGACAGCCAATACCTTC. It translates to CASSEFELTANTF. The chain uses TRBV25-1 and TRBJ1-2; a possible D gene is TRBD1 (5 bases). Germline CDR1 is MGHDK and CDR2 is SYGVNS. The CDR3 covers 13 residues. The germline V and J ends were trimmed by 1 base and 14 bases, with 17 bases remaining between them.

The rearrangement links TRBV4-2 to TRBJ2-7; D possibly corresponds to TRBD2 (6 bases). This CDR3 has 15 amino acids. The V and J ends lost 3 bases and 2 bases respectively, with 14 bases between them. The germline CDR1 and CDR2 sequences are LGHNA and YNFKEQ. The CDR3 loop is CASSHGLAGTYEQYF. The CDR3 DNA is TGTGCCAGCAGCCACGGTTTGGCGGGGACCTACGAGCAGTACTTC.

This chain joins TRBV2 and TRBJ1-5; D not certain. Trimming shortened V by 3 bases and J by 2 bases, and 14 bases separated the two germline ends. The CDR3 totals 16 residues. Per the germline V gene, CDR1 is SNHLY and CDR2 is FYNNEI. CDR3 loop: CASSESAGFGNQPQHF. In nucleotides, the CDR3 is TGTGCCAGCAGTGAGAGTGCGGGGTTTGGCAATCAGCCCCAGCATTTT.